This TCR beta chain was captured in a study of shared clonotypes between healthy human individuals. The CDR3 covers 14 residues. Germline V gives CDR1 SGHVS, CDR2 FNYEAQ. Trimming took off 3 bases at V and 0 bases at J, with 5 bases between the two ends. Produced via immunoSEQ multiplex PCR; TCRdb's table is partial and in-frame only. This sample has roughly 2.4 million clones, with approximately 95% found just once. This clone has only one observation. Within the sample, other DNA sequences also encode this same CDR3. V and J are TRBV7-6 and TRBJ1-4; D remains ambiguous. Material for sequencing was naive CD4+ T cells sorted from blood. The subset: CD45RA+ positively selected. This TCR was recovered from a man between 18 and 35 years old in good health. In DNA, the CDR3 is TGTGCCAGCAGCTTTACAGCAACTAATGAAAAACTGTTTTTT. Its protein product is CASSFTATNEKLFF.